This TCR beta chain originates from a study of blood T cell repertoires in COVID-19. Across the whole study: The United States, Italy and Spain were the sources of the acute and convalescent COVID-19 samples. The cDNA or gDNA used as material had been derived from T cells, B-cell-depleted T cells, or PBMCs.

Between the trimmed V and J ends, which lost 4 bases and 1 base, there was a span of 17 bases. Germline V gives CDR1 SGHRS, CDR2 YFSETQ. This CDR3 is 16 amino acids long. This clone has just a few counts. Methods used by the authors: Scientists estimated how many nucleated cells there were by amplifying reference gene primers. This table comes from immunoSEQ multiplex PCR, and its TCRdb copy is limited to in-frame clones, with some not included. Clone size and V and J calls were adopted from that table, with D and trimming inferred from the DNA. Of approximately 260,000 clones listed, roughly nine tenths were seen once; the top ten hold roughly 2.2%.

The sequenced sample was peripheral blood. This clonotype originated in a man between 45 and 60 years old with acute or convalescent COVID-19. The chain joins TRBV5-1 to TRBJ1-1; the D gene is possibly TRBD1 (6 bases). The CDR3 bases are TGCGCCAGCAGCCCAAGTACCGGGACACCGAACACTGAAGCTTTCTTT. Translated, it gives CASSPSTGTPNTEAFF.